This TCR beta chain is from a study of identical twins. Study-level points and caveats: Models predicted too little out-of-frame TCR alpha sharing in monozygotic twins.

For this clonotype: Its antigen is unidentified.

One entry per CDR3 protein results from TCRdb running MiXCR on the 5' RACE reads. This table has under 900,000 distinct CDR3 sequences, 15% to 20% appearing once. The CDR3 is 16 amino acids. Germline V CDR1 and CDR2: SGHDT, YYEEEE. V lost 0 bases and J lost 2, with 11 bases in between. These data are also associated with another study on T cells expressing NK-cell markers. That report adds: The TCR beta repertoires originated in sorted CD3+CD56+NKG2C+, CD3+CD56+NKG2C- and CD3+CD56-NKG2C+ T cells. The contribution of dominant NKG2C+ clonotypes to CD8+ T cells in several donors was about 1.0-7.0%.

The sample taken for sequencing was PBMCs. This TCR derives from a woman between 18 and 30 years old in good health. The V and J genes are TRBV5-6 and TRBJ2-2, with D tentatively TRBD2 (6 bases). The chain's CDR3 is CASSLAYGGNTGELFF. CDR3 nucleotides: TGTGCCAGCAGCTTGGCCTACGGGGGAAACACCGGGGAGCTGTTTTTT.